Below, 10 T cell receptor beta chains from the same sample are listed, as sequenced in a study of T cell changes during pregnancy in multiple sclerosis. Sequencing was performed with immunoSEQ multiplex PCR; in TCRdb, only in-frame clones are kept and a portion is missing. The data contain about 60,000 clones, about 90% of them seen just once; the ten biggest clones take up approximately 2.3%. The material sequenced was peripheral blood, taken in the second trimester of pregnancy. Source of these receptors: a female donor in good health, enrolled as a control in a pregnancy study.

CDR3 bases: TGCGCCAGCAGCTTGGCGCAGGGGAGTACCCAAGAGACCCAGTACTTC. It is translated as CASSLAQGSTQETQYF. The rearrangement links TRBV5-1 to TRBJ2-5, with a possible D match to TRBD1 (6 bases). With 0 bases removed from V and 1 base from J, the gap between germline ends came to 13 bases. The CDR3 totals 16 residues. Germline V gene sequence: CDR1 SGHRS, CDR2 YFSETQ.

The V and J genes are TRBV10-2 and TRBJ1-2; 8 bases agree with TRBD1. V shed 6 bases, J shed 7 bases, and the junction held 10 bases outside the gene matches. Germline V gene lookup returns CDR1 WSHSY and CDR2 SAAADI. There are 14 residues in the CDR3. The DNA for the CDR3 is TGCGCCAGCAGCGAAGGACAGGGTCGGGCTGGCTACACCTTC. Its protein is CASSEGQGRAGYTF.

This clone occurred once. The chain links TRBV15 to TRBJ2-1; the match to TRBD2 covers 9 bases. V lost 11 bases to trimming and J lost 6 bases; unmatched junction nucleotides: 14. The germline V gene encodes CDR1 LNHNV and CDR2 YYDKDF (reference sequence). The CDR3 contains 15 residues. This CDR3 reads CAVGLAGDGGNEQFF. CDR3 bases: TGTGCCGTTGGGTTAGCGGGAGATGGTGGCAATGAGCAGTTCTTC.

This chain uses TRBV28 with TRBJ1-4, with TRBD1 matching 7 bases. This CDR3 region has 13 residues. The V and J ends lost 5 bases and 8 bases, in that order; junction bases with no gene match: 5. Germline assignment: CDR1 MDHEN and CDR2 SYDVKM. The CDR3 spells CASSRTGGEKLFF. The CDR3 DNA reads TGTGCCAGCAGTAGGACAGGTGGGGAAAAACTGTTTTTT.

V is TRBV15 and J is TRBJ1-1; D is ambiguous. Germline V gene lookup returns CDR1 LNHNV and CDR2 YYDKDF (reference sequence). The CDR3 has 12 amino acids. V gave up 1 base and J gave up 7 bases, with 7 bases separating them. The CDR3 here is CATSRVPGEAFF. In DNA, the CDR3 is TGTGCCACCAGCAGAGTCCCAGGTGAAGCTTTCTTT.

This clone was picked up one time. The CDR3 loop reads CASSQPIEFEAFF. CDR3 nucleotide sequence: TGTGCCAGCAGCCAACCGATCGAGTTTGAAGCTTTCTTT. V is TRBV11-2 and J is TRBJ1-1; D not resolved. The CDR3 consists of 13 residues. The V and J ends lost 5 bases and 7 bases respectively, with 14 bases between them. Germline V CDR1 and CDR2: SGHAT, FQNNGV.

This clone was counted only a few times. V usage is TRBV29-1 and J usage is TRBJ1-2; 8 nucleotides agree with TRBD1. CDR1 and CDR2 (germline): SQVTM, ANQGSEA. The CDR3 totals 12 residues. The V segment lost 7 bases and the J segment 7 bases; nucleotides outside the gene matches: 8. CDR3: CSALGQGGGYTF. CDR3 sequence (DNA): TGCAGCGCCCTCGGACAGGGAGGTGGCTACACCTTC.

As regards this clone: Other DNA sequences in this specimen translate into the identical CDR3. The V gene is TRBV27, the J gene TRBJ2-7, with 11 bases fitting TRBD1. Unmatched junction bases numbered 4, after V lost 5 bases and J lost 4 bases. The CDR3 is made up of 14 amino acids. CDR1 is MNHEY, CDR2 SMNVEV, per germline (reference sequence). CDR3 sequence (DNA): TGTGCCAGCAGTCCCGGGACAGGGGGGTACGAGCAGTACTTC. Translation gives CASSPGTGGYEQYF.

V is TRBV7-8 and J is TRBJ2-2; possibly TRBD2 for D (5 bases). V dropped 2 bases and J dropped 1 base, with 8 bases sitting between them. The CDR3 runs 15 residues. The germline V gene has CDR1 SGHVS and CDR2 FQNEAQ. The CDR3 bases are TGTGCCAGCAGCTTATTTGGAGGGAACACCGGGGAGCTGTTTTTT. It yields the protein CASSLFGGNTGELFF.

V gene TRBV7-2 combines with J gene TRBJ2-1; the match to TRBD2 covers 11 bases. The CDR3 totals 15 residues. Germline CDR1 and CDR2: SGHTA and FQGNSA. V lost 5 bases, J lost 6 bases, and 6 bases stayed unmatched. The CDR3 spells CASSLISGGVNEQFF. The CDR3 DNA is TGTGCCAGCAGCCTGATTAGCGGGGGGGTCAATGAGCAGTTCTTC. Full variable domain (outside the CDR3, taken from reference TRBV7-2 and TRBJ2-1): GAGVSQSPSNKVTEKGKDVELRCDPISGHTALYWYRQSLGQGLEFLIYFQGNSAPDKSGLPSDRFSAERTGGSVSTLTIQRTQQEDSAVYLCASSLISGGVNEQFFGPGTRLTVL.